This entry features one TCR beta chain sequence. Its antigen is unidentified. The data derive from a study of cytomegalovirus exposure and HLA in healthy donors. Study background: Unique TCR beta sequences numbering fewer than 130 million came from 150 million to 200 million T cells in an earlier analysis. HLA-typed donors contributed around 82 million unique TCRs, which were held in an early data release. General study results and limits: It was approximately 160 TCR beta chains that were listed as cytomegalovirus-associated.

V lost 2 bases and J lost 7, with 17 bases in between. This CDR3 spans 15 amino acids. Germline lookup yields CDR1 MGHRA and CDR2 YSYEKL. This PCR relied on a set of 60 Vbeta primers and 13 Jbeta primers. Authors' data handling: Later work found about 80 million unique TCR beta chains, with roughly 11 million shared. Clones were sequenced by immunoSEQ multiplex PCR, and TCRdb holds only the in-frame ones, with some missing. V and J calls and clone size are as listed in that table; D and trimming were resolved from the DNA. The sample consists of around 280,000 clones, 80% to 90% of them appearing once.

The chain carries TRBV4-1 and TRBJ1-2; a weak D match, TRBD1 (5 bases). Sequencing input: PBMCs. The source is a woman between 18 and 30 years old in good health and CMV-seronegative. For the CDR3, the DNA is TGCGCCAGCAGCCAATCGGACACATACCCTCTTGGCTACACCTTC. The encoded protein is CASSQSDTYPLGYTF.